A selection of T cell receptor beta chains follows, all from one sample in a study of shared clonotypes between healthy human individuals. The assay was immunoSEQ multiplex PCR, and TCRdb's table has in-frame clones only and misses some. There are roughly 1.5 million clones in the sample; around 98% occur only once, and roughly 0.4% lies in the top ten. The sample was naive CD4+ T cells sorted from blood. Receptors originate from a man in his thirties or forties in good health. Both conserved end residues are part of each CDR3. A D gene is named only where the DNA matches it firmly. Size values are once, few and many counts, or a class for expanded clones, and some rows have none.

v_call,j_call,d_call,clone_size,cdr3_aa,cdr3_nt
TRBV29-1,TRBJ2-7,TRBD1,NA,CSVGQGYYEQYF,TGCAGCGTCGGACAGGGGTACTACGAGCAGTACTTC
TRBV18,TRBJ1-4,TRBD1,NA,CASSPGTGAEEKLFF,TGTGCCAGCTCACCAGGCACAGGGGCGGAAGAAAAACTGTTTTTT
TRBV14,TRBJ2-7,TRBD1,NA,CASSSPGQGAYEQYF,TGTGCCAGCAGCTCACCGGGACAGGGAGCCTACGAGCAGTACTTC
TRBV5-4,TRBJ2-7,TRBD1,NA,CAYRTGWYEQYF,TGTGCCTACCGGACAGGGTGGTACGAGCAGTACTTC
TRBV2,TRBJ1-5,NA,NA,CASSAQQGGQPQHF,TGTGCCAGCAGTGCGCAACAGGGCGGGCAGCCCCAGCATTTT
TRBV5-5,TRBJ1-5,NA,NA,CASSLRTGVLQPQHF,TGTGCCAGCAGCCTGCGTACGGGGGTGTTACAGCCCCAGCATTTT
TRBV6-1,TRBJ1-3,NA,NA,CASSEIEHRLSGNTIYF,TGTGCCAGCAGTGAAATTGAACACCGACTCTCTGGAAACACCATATATTTT
TRBV28,TRBJ2-2,TRBD2,once,CASSLRLAGDIAGELFF,TGTGCCAGCAGTTTACGACTAGCGGGAGACATTGCCGGGGAGCTGTTTTTT
TRBV10-3,TRBJ1-2,NA,NA,CAINAPEDYGYTF,TGTGCCATCAATGCCCCAGAGGACTATGGCTACACCTTC
TRBV2,TRBJ2-7,NA,NA,CASVWRASSYEQYF,TGTGCCAGCGTTTGGCGGGCGAGCTCCTACGAGCAGTACTTC
TRBV18,TRBJ2-1,TRBD2,NA,CASSPGLAANEQFF,TGTGCCAGCTCACCCGGACTAGCGGCCAATGAGCAGTTCTTC
TRBV27,TRBJ2-1,NA,NA,CASSLSPLAYNEQFF,TGTGCCAGCAGTTTATCCCCCCTTGCTTACAATGAGCAGTTCTTC
TRBV27,TRBJ2-2,TRBD2,NA,CASSSRPGLAGARTGELFF,TGTGCCAGCAGTTCTCGACCGGGACTAGCGGGAGCACGTACCGGGGAGCTGTTTTTT
TRBV14,TRBJ2-1,NA,NA,CASSQDLGKQQFF,TGTGCCAGCAGCCAAGATCTTGGCAAACAGCAGTTCTTC
TRBV5-1,TRBJ2-5,NA,NA,CASSLGTAAETQYF,TGCGCCAGCAGCTTGGGAACAGCAGCAGAGACCCAGTACTTC
TRBV7-9,TRBJ1-2,NA,NA,CAGRGEGGYTF,TGTGCCGGTAGGGGGGAAGGCGGCTACACCTTC
TRBV14,TRBJ2-1,NA,NA,CASSLLQGEQFF,TGTGCCAGCAGCCTTCTCCAGGGTGAGCAGTTCTTC
TRBV7-8,TRBJ2-4,NA,NA,CASSLAMGPKNIQYF,TGTGCCAGCAGCTTAGCGATGGGCCCCAAAAACATTCAGTACTTC
TRBV7-9,TRBJ1-5,NA,NA,CASSYETWNQPQHF,TGTGCCAGCAGCTATGAGACATGGAATCAGCCCCAGCATTTT
TRBV7-9,TRBJ2-1,NA,NA,CASSFLKRTYNEQFF,TGTGCCAGCAGCTTTCTGAAGCGGACCTACAATGAGCAGTTCTTC
TRBV6-5,TRBJ1-2,NA,NA,CATRQAVVNYGYTF,TGTGCCACCAGGCAGGCGGTGGTTAACTATGGCTACACCTTC
TRBV7-9,TRBJ2-5,NA,once,CASSLLTGSQETQYF,TGTGCCAGCAGCTTACTCACAGGGAGCCAAGAGACCCAGTACTTC
TRBV9,TRBJ2-7,NA,NA,CASSSTDGEQYF,TGTGCCAGCAGCTCAACAGACGGCGAGCAGTACTTC
TRBV27,TRBJ2-1,NA,NA,CASSPGAGTYNEQFF,TGTGCCAGCAGTCCGGGCGCAGGGACCTACAATGAGCAGTTCTTC
TRBV5-4,TRBJ2-2,TRBD1,NA,CASRTDGQVNTGELFF,TGTGCCAGCAGAACCGACGGACAGGTGAACACCGGGGAGCTGTTTTTT
TRBV14,TRBJ2-2,NA,NA,CASSQDHFGGLNTGELFF,TGTGCCAGCAGCCAAGATCACTTTGGGGGTCTGAACACCGGGGAGCTGTTTTTT
TRBV2,TRBJ2-1,TRBD2,NA,CASSESLAGSNEQFF,TGTGCCAGCAGTGAGTCACTAGCGGGCTCCAATGAGCAGTTCTTC
TRBV28,TRBJ2-7,NA,NA,CASRPKISYEQYF,TGTGCCAGCAGGCCAAAGATCAGCTACGAGCAGTACTTC
TRBV10-2,TRBJ2-7,TRBD1,once,CASRNRDRTPEQYF,TGCGCCAGCAGGAACCGGGACAGGACGCCCGAGCAGTACTTC
TRBV28,TRBJ2-3,TRBD1,NA,CASIRTGSTDTQYF,TGTGCCAGCATTCGGACAGGTAGCACAGATACGCAGTATTTT
TRBV5-8,TRBJ2-3,TRBD2,NA,CASSPGLAGTDTQYF,TGTGCCAGCAGCCCGGGACTAGCGGGCACAGATACGCAGTATTTT
TRBV10-3,TRBJ1-4,NA,NA,CAISESSLATNEKLFF,TGTGCCATCAGTGAGTCTTCACTTGCAACTAATGAAAAACTGTTTTTT
TRBV5-1,TRBJ2-7,NA,NA,CASSPTTPYEQYF,TGCGCCAGCAGCCCCACCACGCCCTACGAGCAGTACTTC
TRBV7-2,TRBJ1-4,NA,once,CASSFASTNEKLFF,TGTGCCAGCAGCTTCGCTTCAACTAATGAAAAACTGTTTTTT
TRBV7-8,TRBJ1-4,TRBD1,NA,CASSFGDRTNEKLFF,TGTGCCAGCAGCTTTGGGGACAGAACTAATGAAAAACTGTTTTTT
TRBV10-3,TRBJ2-7,NA,NA,CAISGGFGYEQYF,TGTGCCATCAGTGGGGGGTTCGGATACGAGCAGTACTTC
TRBV5-1,TRBJ2-7,NA,once,CASSLGAGASYEQYF,TGCGCCAGCAGCTTGGGTGCGGGGGCCTCCTACGAGCAGTACTTC
TRBV5-1,TRBJ1-4,NA,NA,CASSLGAGITNEKLFF,TGCGCCAGCAGCTTGGGGGCGGGGATAACTAATGAAAAACTGTTTTTT
TRBV19,TRBJ2-7,NA,NA,CASSAGLLTRVYEQYF,TGTGCCAGTAGTGCGGGACTCCTTACAAGGGTCTACGAGCAGTACTTC
TRBV6-1,TRBJ1-5,NA,NA,CASSRRSGNQPQHF,TGTGCCAGCAGCCGCAGGTCGGGCAATCAGCCCCAGCATTTT
TRBV9,TRBJ2-2,NA,NA,CASSTPPQGGDTGELFF,TGTGCCAGCAGCACTCCCCCCCAGGGGGGGGACACCGGGGAGCTGTTTTTT
TRBV2,TRBJ2-5,NA,NA,CASSDSFGTQYF,TGTGCCAGCAGTGACTCATTCGGGACCCAGTACTTC
TRBV5-1,TRBJ2-1,NA,NA,CASSLEFTIRGYNEQFF,TGCGCCAGCAGCTTGGAGTTTACGATAAGAGGCTACAATGAGCAGTTCTTC
TRBV19,TRBJ2-3,TRBD2,NA,CASRLAGVGTDTQYF,TGTGCCAGTAGACTAGCGGGAGTTGGGACAGATACGCAGTATTTT
TRBV30,TRBJ2-1,NA,once,CAWREGAYVEQFF,TGTGCCTGGAGAGAGGGAGCGTATGTTGAGCAGTTCTTC
TRBV5-4,TRBJ1-4,TRBD1,NA,CASSLTGGKEKLFF,TGTGCCAGCAGCTTAACAGGGGGAAAGGAAAAACTGTTTTTT
TRBV18,TRBJ1-1,TRBD1,NA,CASSPRGTVGITEAFF,TGTGCCAGCTCACCACGAGGGACAGTAGGAATCACTGAAGCTTTCTTT
TRBV7-9,TRBJ2-5,NA,NA,CASGGWAGQETQYF,TGTGCCAGCGGTGGATGGGCGGGACAAGAGACCCAGTACTTC
TRBV18,TRBJ2-1,NA,NA,CASSEKQTYNEQFF,TGTGCCAGCTCGGAGAAACAGACCTACAATGAGCAGTTCTTC
TRBV5-1,TRBJ2-1,TRBD2,NA,CASSYGTSGFYNEQFF,TGCGCCAGCAGCTATGGGACTAGCGGGTTCTACAATGAGCAGTTCTTC
TRBV12-5,TRBJ2-1,TRBD2,NA,CASGSWTSGSHNEQFF,TGTGCTAGTGGTTCCTGGACTAGCGGGAGTCACAATGAGCAGTTCTTC